This TCR beta chain emerged from a study of shared clonotypes between healthy human individuals. Study-wide points: Clonotype sharing among donors was thought likely to change with sequencing depth. Researchers sampled only blood; tissue repertoires likely differ.

On this clone: What it recognizes is unknown.

The V end lost 6 bases, the J end lost 0 bases, and 12 bases lay between the germline ends. The CDR3 covers 16 residues. The germline gives CDR1 MNHNY, CDR2 SVGAGI (reference sequence). Deep-level running was used for the assay. Original processing methods: From ImmunoSEQ came sequences covering only the junction and carrying no quality scores, so filtering differed. Measured with immunoSEQ multiplex PCR; TCRdb has only the in-frame clones, and not every one. V and J calls plus clone size are reproduced from that table; the DNA served to infer D and trimming. Among about 490,000 clones listed, roughly 78% were seen once.

This TCR was recovered from a woman in her thirties or forties in good health. Some clones in this sample may be carry-over from other donors' samples. The J gene is TRBJ2-6, the V gene TRBV6-6; unclear D gene. The sequencing input was PBMCs. The DNA of the CDR3 is TGTGCCAGCAGGAGTCCCAGCTCCTCTGGGGCCAACGTCCTGACTTTC. Translating gives CASRSPSSSGANVLTF.